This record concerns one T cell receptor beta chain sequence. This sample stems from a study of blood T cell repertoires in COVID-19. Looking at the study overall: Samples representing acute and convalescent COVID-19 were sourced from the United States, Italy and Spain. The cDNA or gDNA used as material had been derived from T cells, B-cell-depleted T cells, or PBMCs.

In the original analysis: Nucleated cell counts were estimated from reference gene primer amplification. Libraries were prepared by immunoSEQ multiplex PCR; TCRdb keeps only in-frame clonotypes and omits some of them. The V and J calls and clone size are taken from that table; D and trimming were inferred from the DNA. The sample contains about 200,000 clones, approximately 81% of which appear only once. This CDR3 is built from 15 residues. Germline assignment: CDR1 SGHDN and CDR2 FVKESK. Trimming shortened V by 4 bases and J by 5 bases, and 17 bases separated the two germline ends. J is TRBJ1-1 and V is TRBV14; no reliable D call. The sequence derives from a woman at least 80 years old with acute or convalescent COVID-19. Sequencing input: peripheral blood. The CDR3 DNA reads TGTGCCAGCAGCCTTTTCGGGATGGACGGAACTGAAGCTTTCTTT. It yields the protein CASSLFGMDGTEAFF.